These 29 T cell receptor beta chains were sequenced from one sample in a study of monozygotic twins with inflammatory bowel disease. No DNA is given; TCRdb re-called the 5' RACE reads and lists each CDR3 protein once. The sample table sets out approximately 400,000 distinct CDR3 sequences. Sample: blood. These receptors were obtained from a human donor with ulcerative colitis or Crohn's disease, or a healthy co-twin of an affected twin (not recorded which).

The gene calls are TRBV5-1 and TRBJ2-7; TCRdb's D gene call, TRBD2, goes unchecked for lack of DNA. CDR3 length: 13 amino acids. Germline V gene lookup returns CDR1 SGHRS and CDR2 YFSETQ. The CDR3 sequence is CASSGIRRNEQYF.

The rearrangement joins TRBV27 to TRBJ2-7; with no DNA, the TCRdb D assignment of TRBD1 cannot be verified. This CDR3 is 13 amino acids long. In germline, CDR1 is MNHEY, CDR2 SMNVEV (reference sequence). The CDR3 here is CASSYRDTYEQYF.

The chain combines TRBV7-9 with TRBJ1-5. The CDR3 has 17 amino acids. Looked up from germline, CDR1 is SEHNR and CDR2 is FQNEAQ (reference sequence). The CDR3 loop is CASSPVVPGNSNQPQHF.

This chain joins TRBV27 and TRBJ2-7; absent DNA, TCRdb's TRBD1 call cannot be checked. The CDR3 extends over 14 amino acids. CDR1 is MNHEY, CDR2 SMNVEV, per germline (reference sequence). CDR3 amino acids: CASSLVPGKNEQYF.

V is TRBV4-3 and J is TRBJ2-3; TCRdb proposes TRBD1, but this gene call is untestable without DNA. CDR3 length equals 18 residues. From germline, CDR1 is LGHNA and CDR2 YSLEER. CDR3 in amino acids: CASSQDGWVTGAQDTQYF.

This chain links TRBV7-6 with TRBJ2-7; without DNA, the TCRdb call of TRBD1 cannot be checked. The CDR3 is 16 amino acids. Germline V gives CDR1 SGHVS, CDR2 FNYEAQ. CDR3 in amino acids: CASSLVGSGVVYEQYF. Together with reference TRBV7-6 and TRBJ2-7, the CDR3 gives the full variable domain: GAGVSQSPRYKVTKRGQDVALRCDPISGHVSLYWYRQALGQGPEFLTYFNYEAQQDKSGLPNDRFSAERPEGSISTLTIQRTEQRDSAMYRCASSLVGSGVVYEQYFGPGTRLTVT.

The CDR3 spells CASSVRDRGFSGANVLTF. The chain recombines TRBV7-3 with TRBJ2-6; the TCRdb D gene call, TRBD1, has no DNA to confirm it. CDR1 and CDR2 (germline): SGHTA, FQGTGA. This CDR3 is built from 18 residues.

J is TRBJ1-3 and V is TRBV7-2. The CDR3 covers 15 residues. The germline CDR1 and CDR2 sequences are SGHTA and FQGNSA. The chain's CDR3 is CASSLVTYSGNTIYF. Filled out from reference TRBV7-2 and TRBJ1-3, the complete variable domain reads GAGVSQSPSNKVTEKGKDVELRCDPISGHTALYWYRQSLGQGLEFLIYFQGNSAPDKSGLPSDRFSAERTGGSVSTLTIQRTQQEDSAVYLCASSLVTYSGNTIYFGEGSWLTVV.

The CDR3 loop reads CASSLSRADTQYF. V is TRBV7-6 and J is TRBJ2-3; TCRdb reports TRBD1, a call that lacks DNA to check it against. The germline CDR1 and CDR2 sequences are SGHVS and FNYEAQ. This CDR3 spans 13 amino acids.

The chain links TRBV7-2 to TRBJ2-1. Germline CDR1 is SGHTA and CDR2 is FQGNSA. The CDR3 has 13 residues. CDR3 region: CASSLGLDNEQFF.

The chain has TRBV2 and TRBJ1-5; TCRdb calls TRBD1, which cannot be checked without DNA. The CDR3 sequence is 13 residues long. CDR1 is SNHLY and CDR2 is FYNNEI in the germline V gene. The CDR3 here is CASRETVNQPQHF. The whole variable domain, remainder taken from reference TRBV2 and TRBJ1-5, is EPEVTQTPSHQVTQMGQEVILRCVPISNHLYFYWYRQILGQKVEFLVSFYNNEISEKSEIFDDQFSVERPDGSNFTLKIRSTKLEDSAMYFCASRETVNQPQHFGDGTRLSIL.

The chain couples TRBV27 to TRBJ2-1; TCRdb's D call of TRBD1 is untestable without DNA. Germline V gene lookup returns CDR1 MNHEY and CDR2 SMNVEV (reference sequence). The CDR3 has 15 amino acids. The CDR3 loop reads CASSYEGGLIDEQFF.

V gene TRBV6-5 combines with J gene TRBJ2-5. CDR1 is MNHEY and CDR2 is SVGAGI in the germline V gene. This CDR3 region has 15 residues. The CDR3 here is CASSYLGTSQETQYF.

This chain uses TRBV12-3 or TRBV12-4 with TRBJ2-5; absent DNA, TCRdb's TRBD1 call cannot be checked. The CDR3 sequence is 14 residues long. The CDR3 spells CASRGAYIGETQYF.

The chain uses TRBV24-1 and TRBJ2-1; TCRdb designates TRBD1, a call that cannot be tested without DNA. Germline CDR1 reads KGHDR; CDR2 reads SFDVKD. The length of the CDR3 is 15 residues. Here the CDR3 reads CATSNLGIGPNEQFF.

The CDR3 loop reads CASSRTGSKPTNTGELFF. The chain has TRBV5-1 and TRBJ2-2; TCRdb's D gene call, TRBD1, goes unchecked for lack of DNA. There are 18 residues in the CDR3. CDR1 SGHRS and CDR2 YFSETQ come from the germline V gene.

This chain joins TRBV20-1 and TRBJ2-5; TCRdb names TRBD1, which stays unverified in the absence of DNA. This CDR3 is built from 14 residues. In germline, CDR1 is DFQATT, CDR2 SNEGSKA (reference sequence). The CDR3 sequence: CSAGRGGAVETQYF.

The rearrangement links TRBV7-3 to TRBJ2-5; TCRdb picks TRBD1, but there is no DNA to check that call. CDR1 is SGHTA, CDR2 FQGTGA, per germline. CDR3 length equals 14 residues. CDR3 sequence reads: CASSLSGGPETQYF.

CDR3 residues: CASSLAWGGEFF. This chain joins TRBV7-2 and TRBJ2-1. The length of the CDR3 is 12 residues. The V gene's germline CDR1 is SGHTA and CDR2 FQGNSA.

The chain carries TRBV7-2 and TRBJ2-3; the TRBD2 assignment by TCRdb is unverifiable without DNA. CDR3 length: 17 amino acids. Germline V CDR1 and CDR2: SGHTA, FQGNSA. CDR3 region: CASSPESVAKYTDTQYF.

The gene calls are TRBV27 and TRBJ1-5; no DNA is available, so the TRBD1 call from TCRdb remains unchecked. This CDR3 spans 17 amino acids. Germline V gene sequence: CDR1 MNHEY, CDR2 SMNVEV (reference sequence). The CDR3 loop is CASSLSAGGGGNQPQHF.

The V gene is TRBV2, the J gene TRBJ2-5. The CDR3 extends over 12 amino acids. The germline V gene has CDR1 SNHLY and CDR2 FYNNEI. CDR3 amino acids: CASSVHGETQYF.

The rearrangement uses TRBV27 and TRBJ2-7; there is no DNA to check the TCRdb D call of TRBD1. CDR1 MNHEY and CDR2 SMNVEV come from the germline V gene (reference sequence). The CDR3 runs to 15 residues. The CDR3: CASRYTTATNYEQYF.

This chain connects TRBV20-1 to TRBJ2-3; as DNA is missing, the TRBD2 call by TCRdb cannot be tested. Germline V gives CDR1 DFQATT, CDR2 SNEGSKA (reference sequence). The CDR3 covers 16 residues. CDR3 residues: CSAFDERGGVPDTQYF.

This chain joins TRBV7-9 and TRBJ1-2; TCRdb returns TRBD1, unconfirmable since there is no DNA. The CDR3 sequence is 15 residues long. Germline V gene sequence: CDR1 SEHNR, CDR2 FQNEAQ (reference sequence). CDR3 sequence: CASSLAVGQSYGYTF. Variable domain in full (rest from reference TRBV7-9 and TRBJ1-2): DTGVSQNPRHKITKRGQNVTFRCDPISEHNRLYWYRQTLGQGPEFLTYFQNEAQLEKSRLLSDRFSAERPKGSFSTLEIQRTEQGDSAMYLCASSLAVGQSYGYTFGSGTRLTVV.

CDR3 sequence: CASSQDRGQGHSPLHF. The chain employs TRBV4-3 and TRBJ1-6; absent DNA, TCRdb's TRBD1 call cannot be checked. The CDR3 extends over 16 amino acids. Germline loops: CDR1 LGHNA, CDR2 YSLEER.

The chain joins TRBV2 to TRBJ2-5; TCRdb's D call, TRBD1, is unchecked because there is no DNA. From germline, CDR1 is SNHLY and CDR2 FYNNEI. The CDR3 has 13 amino acids. The CDR3 spells CASSGGQVETQYF.

The chain is built from TRBV5-6 and TRBJ2-2; with no DNA, the TCRdb D assignment of TRBD1 cannot be verified. Germline assignment: CDR1 SGHDT and CDR2 YYEEEE. This CDR3 has 15 amino acids. The CDR3 sequence: CASSRVGAGTGELFF.

The chain joins TRBV4-1 to TRBJ2-3; the D call from TCRdb, TRBD2, cannot be confirmed without DNA. The CDR3 is 18 amino acids. From germline, CDR1 is MGHRA and CDR2 YSYEKL. The CDR3: CASSQEWLAGGRSNTQYF.